The sequence of this T cell receptor (beta chain) was determined in a study of blood T cell repertoires in COVID-19. In the study overall: Acute and convalescent COVID-19 specimens originated in the United States, Italy and Spain. Nucleic acid was either cDNA or gDNA, and it came from T cells, B-cell-depleted T cells, or PBMCs.

The CDR3 runs 14 residues. V lost 1 base and J lost 9; bases outside the gene matches: 5. Germline CDR1 reads LNHDA; CDR2 reads SQIVND (reference sequence). Assay used: immunoSEQ multiplex PCR; TCRdb lists only in-frame clones, some missing. Of about 160,000 clones detected, 65% to 90% appear once; the ten largest clones hold less than 3.5%. This chain links TRBV19 with TRBJ1-1; TRBD1 matches 10 bases. The clonotype comes from a man aged 65 to 79 with acute or convalescent COVID-19. What was sequenced was peripheral blood. CDR3 amino acids: CASSIGGDRGQAFF. For the CDR3, the DNA is TGTGCCAGTAGTATAGGGGGAGACAGGGGGCAAGCTTTCTTT.